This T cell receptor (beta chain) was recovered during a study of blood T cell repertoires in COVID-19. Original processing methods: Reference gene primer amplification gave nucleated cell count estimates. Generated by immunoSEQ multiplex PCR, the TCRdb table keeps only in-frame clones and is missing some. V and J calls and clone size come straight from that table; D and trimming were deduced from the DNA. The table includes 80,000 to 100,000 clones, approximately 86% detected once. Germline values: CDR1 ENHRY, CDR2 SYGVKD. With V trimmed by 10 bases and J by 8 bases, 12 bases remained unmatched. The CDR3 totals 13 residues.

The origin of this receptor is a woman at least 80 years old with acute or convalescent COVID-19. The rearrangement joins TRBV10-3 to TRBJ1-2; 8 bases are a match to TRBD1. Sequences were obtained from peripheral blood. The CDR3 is CASTQGANEGYTF. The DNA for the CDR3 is TGTGCCAGCACCCAGGGGGCGAATGAAGGCTACACCTTC.